The clone carrying this T cell receptor beta chain has ten or more counts. This CDR3 contains 17 residues. V lost 7 bases, J lost 2 bases, and 14 bases stayed unmatched. The sample originates from a study of T-cell reconstitution after alpha-beta-depleted transplantation in children. Preparation of the TCRbeta library involved a method that used unique molecular identifiers. TCRdb independently ran MiXCR on the PCR reads; one entry per CDR3 protein. The repertoire holds 190,000 or so distinct CDR3 sequences, with 6% to 7% as singletons. Sequencing used PBMCs from the stem cell graft donor, obtained from the stem cell graft. This clonotype originated in a human donor who donated a stem cell graft to a child with Wiskott-Aldrich syndrome. The chain joins TRBV12-3 or TRBV12-4 to TRBJ1-3; 7 bases align to TRBD1. The CDR3 bases are TGTGCCAGCACCCGAACCCAGGGACAGCTTACTGGAAACACCATATATTTT. It specifies CASTRTQGQLTGNTIYF.